The 17 T cell receptor beta chains below come from one sample, sequenced in a study of memory CD4+ T cells and cytomegalovirus serostatus. Some clones are missing from TCRdb's copy, which holds only in-frame ones; the method was immunoSEQ multiplex PCR. The sample consists of about 61,000 clones, around 80% of them appearing once. The sort gate was single viable CD3+CD4+CD8-CD45RO+ cells for memory CD4+ T cells. What was sequenced was memory CD4+ T cells from blood. The receptors were gathered from an adult in good health and CMV-seronegative. Some clones in this sample may be carry-over from other donors' samples.

Notes on this clone: This sample also contains other DNA sequences that code for the same CDR3. The rearrangement joins TRBV4-3 to TRBJ1-2, with unresolved D. The CDR3 runs 14 residues. Trimming took off 0 bases at V and 3 bases at J, with 8 bases between the two ends. Per the germline V gene, CDR1 is LGHNA and CDR2 is YSLEER. CDR3 DNA sequence: TGCGCCAGCAGCCAAGATCGGGGAGACTATGGCTACACCTTC. Translation: CASSQDRGDYGYTF.

V usage is TRBV6-1 and J usage is TRBJ1-5; no clear D gene. This CDR3 comprises 16 residues. Germline CDR1 reads MNHNS; CDR2 reads SASEGT. The V end was cut by 2 bases, the J end by 2 bases, with 13 bases between. For the CDR3, the DNA is TGTGCCAGCAGTGAAACCGGCCAGGTAGGCAATCAGCCCCAGCATTTT. Its protein is CASSETGQVGNQPQHF.

The chain links TRBV5-4 to TRBJ1-2; D unresolved. Trimming left V 1 base short and J 4 bases short, with 11 bases between. This CDR3 spans 14 amino acids. Looked up from germline, CDR1 is SGHNT and CDR2 is YYREEE (reference sequence). Here the CDR3 DNA reads TGTGCCAGCAGCTTGTGGGAATTCTCCTATGGCTACACCTTC. Translated: CASSLWEFSYGYTF. The full variable domain, completed using reference TRBV5-4 and TRBJ1-2, is ETGVTQSPTHLIKTRGQQVTLRCSSQSGHNTVSWYQQALGQGPQFIFQYYREEENGRGNFPPRFSGLQFPNYSSELNVNALELDDSALYLCASSLWEFSYGYTFGSGTRLTVV.

This chain uses TRBV25-1 with TRBJ2-3; D unresolved. The CDR3 has 13 residues. Trimming removed 6 bases at V and 2 bases at J, with 9 bases between. The V gene's germline CDR1 is MGHDK and CDR2 SYGVNS. The DNA for the CDR3 is TGTGCCAGCAGGGCGGTCGACACAGATACGCAGTATTTT. Encoded protein: CASRAVDTDTQYF. Full variable domain (outside the CDR3, taken from reference TRBV25-1 and TRBJ2-3): EADIYQTPRYLVIGTGKKITLECSQTMGHDKMYWYQQDPGMELHLIHYSYGVNSTEKGDLSSESTVSRIRTEHFPLTLESARPSHTSQYLCASRAVDTDTQYFGPGTRLTVL.

The chain links TRBV19 to TRBJ2-7; D may be TRBD2 (6 bases). The CDR3 is 14 residues long. V was pared by 4 bases and J by 5 bases, with 15 bases between. Germline CDR1 is LNHDA and CDR2 is SQIVND (reference sequence). CDR3 in DNA: TGTGCCAGTAGTAGGAACGGGGGTTCGGACGAGCAGTACTTC. Protein: CASSRNGGSDEQYF.

V usage is TRBV11-2 and J usage is TRBJ1-4; weak D call: TRBD1 (6 bases). V lost 6 bases and J lost 5, with 13 bases in between. The CDR3 runs 14 residues. Germline V CDR1 and CDR2: SGHAT, FQNNGV. The CDR3 loop reads CASRQQGPNEKLFF. Written as DNA, the CDR3 is TGTGCCAGCAGACAACAGGGCCCGAATGAAAAACTGTTTTTT.

Of note for this clone: This same CDR3 is encoded by further DNA sequences in the sample. The chain has TRBV29-1 and TRBJ2-5; D is unresolved. V gave up 4 bases and J gave up 1 base, with 4 bases separating them. Germline CDR1 and CDR2: SQVTM and ANQGSEA. The CDR3 is 11 residues long. In DNA, the CDR3 is TGCAGCGTTGGTCCCCAAGAGACCCAGTACTTC. This codes for CSVGPQETQYF.

This sequence joins TRBV28 and TRBJ2-7, with TRBD2 as a possible D gene (6 bases). The CDR3 is made up of 16 amino acids. The germline V and J ends were trimmed by 2 bases and 3 bases, with 17 bases remaining between them. Germline lookup yields CDR1 MDHEN and CDR2 SYDVKM. The DNA for the CDR3 is TGTGCCAGCAGTTTAGGAGATGGACGGAGGGACTACGAGCAGTACTTC. As protein: CASSLGDGRRDYEQYF.

This clone showed up just a few times. The chain has TRBV6-1 and TRBJ1-2; unclear D gene. V was pared by 7 bases and J by 3 bases, with 15 bases between. CDR3 size: 14 residues. Germline V CDR1 and CDR2: MNHNS, SASEGT. DNA for the CDR3: TGTGCCAGCACCCCCGGGGATACAGACTATGGCTACACCTTC. The encoded protein is CASTPGDTDYGYTF.

The V gene is TRBV19, the J gene TRBJ2-7; 8 bases align to TRBD1. The length of the CDR3 is 13 residues. Germline loops: CDR1 LNHDA, CDR2 SQIVND (reference sequence). V trimming: 3 bases; J trimming: 3 bases; junction bases outside the gene matches: 1. CDR3 sequence (DNA): TGTGCCAGTAGTATGGGACAGGTCTACGAGCAGTACTTC. Translation: CASSMGQVYEQYF.

This chain uses TRBV6-6 with TRBJ1-2; 7 bases line up with TRBD1. The CDR3 is made up of 14 amino acids. Per germline, CDR1 MNHNY and CDR2 SVGAGI (reference sequence). Unmatched junction bases numbered 4, after V lost 4 bases and J lost 2 bases. CDR3 coding DNA: TGTGCCAGCAGTTCCCGACAGGGAAACTATGGCTACACCTTC. Residues: CASSSRQGNYGYTF.

Of note for this clone: Distinct nucleotide sequences in the sample also encode this CDR3. The chain has TRBV7-2 and TRBJ1-1; possibly TRBD1 for D (5 bases). Trimming stripped 1 base from V and 4 bases from J, with 10 bases between. CDR1 is SGHTA, CDR2 FQGNSA, per germline. The CDR3 is made up of 14 amino acids. The chain's CDR3 is CASSLGQGSTEAFF. CDR3 nucleotides: TGTGCCAGCAGCTTAGGTCAGGGAAGCACTGAAGCTTTCTTT.

V usage is TRBV11-2 and J usage is TRBJ2-3; D is unclear. This CDR3 is built from 15 residues. V lost 5 bases, J lost 0 bases, and 12 bases lay in between. From germline, CDR1 is SGHAT and CDR2 FQNNGV. The CDR3 region has the DNA TGTGCCAGCAGCATCACCCGTGCAAGCACAGATACGCAGTATTTT. It translates to CASSITRASTDTQYF. Together with reference TRBV11-2 and TRBJ2-3, the CDR3 gives the full variable domain: EAGVAQSPRYKIIEKRQSVAFWCNPISGHATLYWYQQILGQGPKLLIQFQNNGVVDDSQLPKDRFSAERLKGVDSTLKIQPAKLEDSAVYLCASSITRASTDTQYFGPGTRLTVL.

This clone was counted only a few times. This sequence joins TRBV7-3 and TRBJ1-1; D unresolved. Germline V gene lookup returns CDR1 SGHTA and CDR2 FQGTGA. This CDR3 comprises 14 residues. V was pared by 3 bases and J by 4 bases, with 12 bases between. The CDR3 is CASSFDGVSTEAFF. CDR3 DNA sequence: TGTGCCAGCAGCTTCGATGGGGTGAGCACTGAAGCTTTCTTT.

The count of this clone is one. The chain employs TRBV4-1 and TRBJ1-4; the match to TRBD1 covers 9 bases. The V segment lost 1 base and the J segment 8 bases; nucleotides outside the gene matches: 11. The CDR3 covers 17 residues. Looked up from germline, CDR1 is MGHRA and CDR2 is YSYEKL. The CDR3 loop is CASSQGTNRGRREKLFF. CDR3 in DNA: TGCGCCAGCAGCCAAGGAACAAACAGGGGGCGAAGGGAAAAACTGTTTTTT.

The chain has TRBV6-5 and TRBJ2-5; D is uncertain. The germline V and J ends were trimmed by 6 bases and 2 bases, with 16 bases remaining between them. The germline CDR1 and CDR2 sequences are MNHEY and SVGAGI. CDR3 size: 15 residues. The CDR3 nucleotides read TGTGCCAGCAGCGGAACCTCATTACCGCAAGAGACCCAGTACTTC. It yields the protein CASSGTSLPQETQYF.

The chain has TRBV7-9 and TRBJ2-1; either TRBD1 or TRBD2 may fit D (5 bases each). The CDR3 covers 17 residues. CDR1 SEHNR and CDR2 FQNEAQ come from the germline V gene (reference sequence). V was clipped by 2 bases and J by 0 bases, with 14 bases between them. The CDR3 DNA sequence: TGTGCCAGCAGCTTACAATGGGGGAGTAGCTCCTACAATGAGCAGTTCTTC. It specifies CASSLQWGSSSYNEQFF.